This T cell receptor (beta chain) was captured in a study of immune cell composition in non-small cell lung cancer. On the study more broadly: Lung adenocarcinoma or squamous carcinoma made up most tumours.

Data came from immunoSEQ multiplex PCR; TCRdb stores just in-frame clones and leaves some out. The sample lists 2,500 to 3,000 clones; roughly 87% were seen once. The CDR3 runs to 13 residues. Per germline, CDR1 SNHLY and CDR2 FYNNEI. V was cut by 5 bases and J by 8 bases, with 10 bases left in between. This chain uses TRBV2 with TRBJ1-6; D may be TRBD1 (6 bases). This receptor was obtained from a human donor with non-small cell lung cancer. The source material was lung tumor tissue. In DNA, the CDR3 is TGTGCCAGCAGTTTTCGACAGGATTCACCCCTCCACTTT. Amino acid sequence: CASSFRQDSPLHF.